This T cell receptor beta chain was sequenced during a study of graft-versus-host responses after intestinal transplantation. Study information: Every one of the recipients received anti-thymocyte globulin induction and afterwards took tacrolimus and steroids for about 3 years. Whole-study results and caveats: Some GvH clones were seen earlier in gut or blood, suggesting intestinal origin.

Clones were read by immunoSEQ multiplex PCR, and TCRdb kept only the in-frame ones, dropping some. Of roughly 110,000 clones listed, around 94% are singletons. The V gene end was trimmed by 4 bases and the J gene end by 5 bases; junction bases not matched to a gene: 6. The germline V gene encodes CDR1 SGHTA and CDR2 FQGNSA. The CDR3 runs 14 residues. Comment on this clone: Its target is unknown.

The V gene is TRBV7-2, the J gene TRBJ2-7; TRBD2 matches 9 bases. The sequencing here drew on unstimulated CD4+ T cells sorted from spleen or lymph node cells, taken before transplant. This receptor was taken from a human donor who was the organ donor for an intestinal transplant. CDR3 in amino acids: CASSSVAGANEQYF. Here the CDR3 DNA reads TGTGCCAGCAGCTCGGTAGCGGGAGCGAACGAGCAGTACTTC.